These 8 T cell receptor beta chains share one sample of origin, sequenced in a study of T-cell reconstitution after alpha-beta-depleted transplantation in children. During its preparation, the TCRbeta library received unique molecular identifiers. Via MiXCR, TCRdb re-called the PCR reads, giving one row per CDR3 protein. The sample includes approximately 400,000 distinct CDR3 sequences, 11% of them seen just once. The input for sequencing was PBMCs from the stem cell graft donor, taken from the stem cell graft. These receptor sequences come from a human donor who donated a stem cell graft to a child with acute myeloid leukemia.

V gene TRBV6-2 or TRBV6-3 combines with J gene TRBJ2-5; TRBD2 might be the D (5 bases). V gave up 5 bases and J gave up 1 base, with 14 bases separating them. This CDR3 has 15 amino acids. Per germline, CDR1 MNHEY and CDR2 SVGEGT. The CDR3 region is CASSKVRSGQETQYF. In DNA form, the CDR3 reads TGTGCCAGCAGTAAGGTTCGGAGCGGCCAAGAGACCCAGTACTTC.

V and J are TRBV29-1 and TRBJ1-2; TRBD1 is a possible D gene (5 bases). CDR1 and CDR2 (germline): SQVTM, ANQGSEA. V was shortened by 4 bases and J by 6 bases, with 15 bases between the two germline ends. The length of the CDR3 is 13 residues. This CDR3 reads CSVVFWGRDGYTF. CDR3 DNA: TGCAGCGTTGTGTTCTGGGGGAGGGATGGCTACACCTTC.

This clonotype has a handful of counts. The CDR3 DNA is TGCGCCAGCAGCCAGGGTAGTGGAAATGAGCAGTTCTTC. Its translation: CASSQGSGNEQFF. V and J are TRBV4-1 and TRBJ2-1; unclear D gene. The CDR3 consists of 13 residues. V was shortened by 3 bases and J by 7 bases, with 10 bases between the two germline ends. The germline V gene encodes CDR1 MGHRA and CDR2 YSYEKL.

This clonotype was observed a few times. The rearrangement joins TRBV12-3 or TRBV12-4 to TRBJ2-3, with a weak D call TRBD2 (5 bases). Trimming stripped 3 bases from V and 8 bases from J, with 9 bases between. The CDR3 is made up of 12 amino acids. CDR3 DNA: TGTGCCAGCAGTTTGGATAGCGCTACGCAGTATTTT. Amino acids: CASSLDSATQYF.

The V gene is TRBV19, the J gene TRBJ2-1, with unresolved D. The CDR3 has 17 residues. CDR1 is LNHDA, CDR2 SQIVND, per germline (reference sequence). V was pared by 3 bases and J by 3 bases, with 18 bases between. The CDR3 loop reads CASSISGQLHLYNEQFF. The CDR3 nucleotides are TGTGCCAGTAGTATCTCTGGCCAGCTTCACCTCTACAATGAGCAGTTCTTC.

CDR3 region: CSARPRGTRLYEQYF. CDR3 DNA: TGCAGTGCTAGACCCCGCGGCACTAGGTTATACGAGCAGTACTTC. The J gene is TRBJ2-7, the V gene TRBV20-1; possibly TRBD2 for D (5 bases). This CDR3 contains 15 residues. Germline lookup yields CDR1 DFQATT and CDR2 SNEGSKA (reference sequence). V was clipped by 2 bases and J by 4 bases, with 18 bases between them.

The chain recombines TRBV2 with TRBJ1-4; D may be TRBD1 (5 bases). Trimming removed 10 bases from V and 7 bases from J, with 10 bases in between. The CDR3 totals 11 residues. The V gene's germline CDR1 is SNHLY and CDR2 FYNNEI. CDR3 protein: CATQGGEKLFF. The CDR3 bases are TGTGCCACCCAGGGAGGTGAAAAACTGTTTTTT.

This sequence joins TRBV20-1 and TRBJ2-1; the match to TRBD2 covers 15 bases. CDR3 length equals 15 residues. Losses at the gene ends were 7 bases for V and 9 bases for J; bases not matched to a gene: 10. CDR1 is DFQATT, CDR2 SNEGSKA, per germline (reference sequence). CDR3 nucleotides: TGCAGTGTAGAGGGGACTAGCGGGGGGCCCCGTGAGCAGTTCTTC. Amino acids: CSVEGTSGGPREQFF.